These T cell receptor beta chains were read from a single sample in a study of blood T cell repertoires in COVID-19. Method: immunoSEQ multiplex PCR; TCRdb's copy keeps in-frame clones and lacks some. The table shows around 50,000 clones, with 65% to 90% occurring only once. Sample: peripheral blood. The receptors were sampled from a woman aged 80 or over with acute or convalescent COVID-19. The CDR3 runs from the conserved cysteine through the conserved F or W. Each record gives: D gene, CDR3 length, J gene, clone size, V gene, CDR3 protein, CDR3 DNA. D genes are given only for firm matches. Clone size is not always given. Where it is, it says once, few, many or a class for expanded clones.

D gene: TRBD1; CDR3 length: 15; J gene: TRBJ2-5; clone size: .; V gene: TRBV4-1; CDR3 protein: CASSPGQGGQETQYF; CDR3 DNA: TGCGCCAGCAGCCCTGGACAGGGGGGTCAGGAGACCCAGTACTTC
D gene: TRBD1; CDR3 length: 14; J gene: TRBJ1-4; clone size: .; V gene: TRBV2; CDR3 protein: CASSEGQGFGKLFF; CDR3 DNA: TGTGCCAGCAGTGAGGGACAGGGGTTCGGAAAACTGTTTTTT
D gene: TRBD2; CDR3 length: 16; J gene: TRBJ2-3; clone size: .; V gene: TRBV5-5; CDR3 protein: CVSSLELAGGRDTQYF; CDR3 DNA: TGTGTCAGCAGCTTGGAACTAGCGGGGGGACGGGATACGCAGTATTTT
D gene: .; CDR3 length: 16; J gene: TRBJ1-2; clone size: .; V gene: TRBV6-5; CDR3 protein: CASSYSNSRESYGYTF; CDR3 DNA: TGTGCCAGCAGTTACTCGAATAGCAGGGAAAGCTATGGCTACACCTTC
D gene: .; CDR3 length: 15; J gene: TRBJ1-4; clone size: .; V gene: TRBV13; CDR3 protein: CASSLGGRFNEKLFF; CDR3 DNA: TGTGCCAGCAGCTTAGGGGGGAGATTTAATGAAAAACTGTTTTTT
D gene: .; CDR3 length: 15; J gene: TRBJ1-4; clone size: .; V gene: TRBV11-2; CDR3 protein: CASSRSGGRNEKLFF; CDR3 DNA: TGTGCCAGCAGTCGATCGGGAGGAAGGAATGAAAAACTGTTTTTT
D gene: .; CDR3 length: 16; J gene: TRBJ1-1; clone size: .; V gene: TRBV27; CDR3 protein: CASSLRRSPGDTEAFF; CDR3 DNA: TGTGCCAGCAGTTTAAGGCGGTCACCCGGGGACACTGAAGCTTTCTTT
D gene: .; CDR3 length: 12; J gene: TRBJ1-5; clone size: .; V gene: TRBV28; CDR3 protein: CASTEGEQPQHF; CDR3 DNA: TGTGCCAGCACAGAGGGGGAACAGCCCCAGCATTTT
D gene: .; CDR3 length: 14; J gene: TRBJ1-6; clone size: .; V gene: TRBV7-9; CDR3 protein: CASSDSSYNSPLHF; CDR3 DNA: TGTGCCAGCAGCGACAGCTCCTATAATTCACCCCTCCACTTT
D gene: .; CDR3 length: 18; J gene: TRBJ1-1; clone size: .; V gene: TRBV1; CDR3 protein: CTSSPKGRRGPMNTEAFF; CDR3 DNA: TGCACCAGCAGCCCCAAGGGCCGCAGGGGGCCGATGAACACTGAAGCTTTCTTT
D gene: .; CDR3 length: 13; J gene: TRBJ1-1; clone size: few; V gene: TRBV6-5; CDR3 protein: CASSYREGTEAFF; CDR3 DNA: TGTGCCAGCAGCTACAGGGAGGGCACTGAAGCTTTCTTT
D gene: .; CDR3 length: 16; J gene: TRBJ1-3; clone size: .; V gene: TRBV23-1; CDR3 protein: CASSQSLRSSGNTIYF; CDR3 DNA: TGCGCCAGCAGTCAATCGCTCCGGTCCTCTGGAAACACCATATATTTT
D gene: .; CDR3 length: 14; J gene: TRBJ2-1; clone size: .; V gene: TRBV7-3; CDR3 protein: CASSFGTTDNEQFF; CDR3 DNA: TGTGCCAGCAGCTTCGGGACAACGGACAATGAGCAGTTCTTC
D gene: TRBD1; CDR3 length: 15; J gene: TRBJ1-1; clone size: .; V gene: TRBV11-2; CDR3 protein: CASSPAGQLNTEAFF; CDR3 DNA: TGTGCCAGCAGCCCGGCGGGACAGCTTAACACTGAAGCTTTCTTT
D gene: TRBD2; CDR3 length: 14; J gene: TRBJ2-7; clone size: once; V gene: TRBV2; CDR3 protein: CASSVVLAGDEQYF; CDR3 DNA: TGTGCCAGCAGTGTGGTTCTAGCGGGTGACGAGCAGTACTTC
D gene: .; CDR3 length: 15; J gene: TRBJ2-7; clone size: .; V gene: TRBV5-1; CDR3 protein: CASSLVGASSYEQYF; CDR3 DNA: TGCGCCAGCAGCTTGGTTGGGGCCTCCAGCTACGAGCAGTACTTC
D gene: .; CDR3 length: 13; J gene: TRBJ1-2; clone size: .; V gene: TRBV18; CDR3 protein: CASSPDGNYGYTF; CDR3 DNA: TGTGCCAGCTCTCCTGACGGGAACTATGGCTACACCTTC
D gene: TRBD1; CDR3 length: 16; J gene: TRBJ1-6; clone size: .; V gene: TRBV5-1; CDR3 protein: CASSSTGQPQQSPLHF; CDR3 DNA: TGCGCCAGCAGCTCAACGGGACAGCCACAGCAATCACCCCTCCACTTT
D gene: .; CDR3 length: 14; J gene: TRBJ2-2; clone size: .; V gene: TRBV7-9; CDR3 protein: CASSYSGNTGELFF; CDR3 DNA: TGTGCCAGCAGTTACAGCGGGAACACCGGGGAGCTGTTTTTT
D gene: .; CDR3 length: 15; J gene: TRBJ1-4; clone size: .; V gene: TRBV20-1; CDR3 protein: CSASAGRAANEKLFF; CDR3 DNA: TGCAGTGCTAGTGCAGGGAGGGCAGCTAATGAAAAACTGTTTTTT
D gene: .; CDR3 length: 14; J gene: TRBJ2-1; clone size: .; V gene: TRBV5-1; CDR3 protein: CASSLAQGNNEQFF; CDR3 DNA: TGCGCCAGCAGCCTGGCCCAGGGGAACAATGAGCAGTTCTTC
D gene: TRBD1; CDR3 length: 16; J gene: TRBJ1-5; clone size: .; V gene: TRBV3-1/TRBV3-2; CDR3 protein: CASSQGEGGIGQPQHF; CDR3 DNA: TGTGCCAGCAGCCAAGGGGAAGGGGGCATAGGTCAGCCCCAGCATTTT
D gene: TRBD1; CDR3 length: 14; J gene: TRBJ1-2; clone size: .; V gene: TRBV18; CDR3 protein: CASSPGQGLYGYTF; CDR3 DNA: TGTGCCAGCTCGCCGGGACAGGGCCTCTATGGCTACACCTTC
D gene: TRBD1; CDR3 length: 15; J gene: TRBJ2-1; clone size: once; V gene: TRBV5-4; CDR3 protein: CASSGGQGAWDEQFF; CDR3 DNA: TGTGCCAGCAGCGGGGGACAGGGGGCTTGGGATGAGCAGTTCTTC
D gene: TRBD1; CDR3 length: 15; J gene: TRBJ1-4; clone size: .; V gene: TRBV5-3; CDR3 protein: CARRPPGTGDEKLFF; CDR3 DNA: TGTGCCAGAAGACCGCCCGGGACAGGGGATGAAAAACTGTTTTTT
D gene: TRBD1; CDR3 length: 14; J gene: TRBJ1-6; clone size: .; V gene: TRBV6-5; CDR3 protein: CASGTGGVNSPLHF; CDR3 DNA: TGTGCCAGCGGGACAGGGGGAGTAAATTCACCCCTCCACTTT
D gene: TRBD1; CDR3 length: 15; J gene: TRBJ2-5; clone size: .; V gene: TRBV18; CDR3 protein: CASSRLQGAQETQYF; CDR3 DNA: TGTGCCAGCTCACGACTACAGGGGGCGCAAGAGACCCAGTACTTC
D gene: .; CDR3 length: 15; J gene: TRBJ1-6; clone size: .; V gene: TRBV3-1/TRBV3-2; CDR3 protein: CASSQETAYNSPLHF; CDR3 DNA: TGTGCCAGCAGCCAAGAAACTGCTTATAATTCACCCCTCCACTTT
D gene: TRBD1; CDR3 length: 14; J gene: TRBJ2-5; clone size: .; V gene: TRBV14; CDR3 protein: CASSPWTGSETQYF; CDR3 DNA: TGTGCCAGCAGCCCCTGGACAGGGTCCGAGACCCAGTACTTC
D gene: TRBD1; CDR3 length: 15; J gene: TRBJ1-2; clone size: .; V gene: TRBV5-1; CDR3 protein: CASSMTTGGAYGYTF; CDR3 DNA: TGCGCCAGCAGCATGACGACAGGGGGCGCGTATGGCTACACCTTC
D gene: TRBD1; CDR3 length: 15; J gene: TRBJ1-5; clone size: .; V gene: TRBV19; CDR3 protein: CASNQQGGSNQPQHF; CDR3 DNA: TGTGCCAGTAATCAACAGGGGGGGAGCAATCAGCCCCAGCATTTT
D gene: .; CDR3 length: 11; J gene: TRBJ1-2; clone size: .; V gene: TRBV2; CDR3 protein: CASNRDYGYTF; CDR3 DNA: TGTGCCAGCAACAGGGACTATGGCTACACCTTC
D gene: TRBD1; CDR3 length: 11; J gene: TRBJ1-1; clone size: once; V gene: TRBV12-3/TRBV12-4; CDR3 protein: CASSRGTEAFF; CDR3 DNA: TGTGCCAGCAGCAGGGGGACTGAAGCTTTCTTT
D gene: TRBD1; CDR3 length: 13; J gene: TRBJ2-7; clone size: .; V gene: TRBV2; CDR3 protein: CASSWDSSYEQYF; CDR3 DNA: TGTGCCAGCAGTTGGGACAGCTCCTACGAGCAGTACTTC
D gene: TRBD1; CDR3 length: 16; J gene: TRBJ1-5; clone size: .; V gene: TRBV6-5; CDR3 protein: CASSYARDSPPWPQHF; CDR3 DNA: TGTGCCAGCAGTTACGCAAGGGACAGCCCGCCTTGGCCCCAGCATTTT
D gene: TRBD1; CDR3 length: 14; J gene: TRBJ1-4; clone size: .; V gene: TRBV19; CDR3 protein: CASSRDRDNEKLFF; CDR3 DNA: TGTGCCAGTAGCAGGGACAGGGATAATGAAAAACTGTTTTTT
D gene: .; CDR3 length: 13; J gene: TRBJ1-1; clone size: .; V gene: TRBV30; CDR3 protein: CAWSRYRGGEAFF; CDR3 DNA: TGTGCCTGGAGTAGATACAGAGGGGGTGAAGCTTTCTTT
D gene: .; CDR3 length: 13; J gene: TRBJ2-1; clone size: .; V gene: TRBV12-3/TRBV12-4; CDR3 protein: CASSSLDKDEQFF; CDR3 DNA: TGTGCCAGCAGTTCACTAGACAAAGATGAGCAGTTCTTC
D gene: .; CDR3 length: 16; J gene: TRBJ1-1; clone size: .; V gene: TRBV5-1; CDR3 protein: CASRVGGSKRDTEAFF; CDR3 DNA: TGCGCCAGCAGAGTGGGGGGTTCCAAGAGGGACACTGAAGCTTTCTTT
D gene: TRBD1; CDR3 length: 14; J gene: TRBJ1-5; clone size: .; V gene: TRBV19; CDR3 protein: CASIEGGGNQPQHF; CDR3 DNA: TGTGCCAGTATCGAAGGGGGCGGCAATCAGCCCCAGCATTTT
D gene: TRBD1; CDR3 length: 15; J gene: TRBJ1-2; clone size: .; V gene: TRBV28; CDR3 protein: CASSFGDRGGYGYTF; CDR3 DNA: TGTGCCAGCAGTTTTGGGGACAGGGGTGGCTATGGCTACACCTTC
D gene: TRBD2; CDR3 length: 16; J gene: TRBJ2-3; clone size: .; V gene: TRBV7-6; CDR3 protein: CASSLRSGGAEDTQYF; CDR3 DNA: TGTGCCAGCAGCTTGAGGAGCGGGGGGGCCGAGGATACGCAGTATTTT
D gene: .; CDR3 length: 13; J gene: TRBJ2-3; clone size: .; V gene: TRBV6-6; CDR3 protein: CASSYQGTDTQYF; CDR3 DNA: TGTGCCAGCAGTTACCAGGGTACAGATACGCAGTATTTT
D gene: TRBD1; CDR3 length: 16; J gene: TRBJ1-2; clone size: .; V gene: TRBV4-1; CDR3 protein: CASSLVGQAHRRGYTF; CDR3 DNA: TGCGCCAGCAGCCTGGTGGGACAGGCCCACCGGAGAGGCTACACCTTC
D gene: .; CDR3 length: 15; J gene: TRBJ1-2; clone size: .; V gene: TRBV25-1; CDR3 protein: CASSEYGAGLRGYTF; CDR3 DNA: TGTGCCAGCAGTGAATACGGTGCGGGGCTAAGGGGCTACACCTTC
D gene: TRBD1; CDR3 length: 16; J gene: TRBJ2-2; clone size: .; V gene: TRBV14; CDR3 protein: CASSRGTGSSPGELFF; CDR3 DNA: TGTGCCAGCAGCCGCGGGACAGGGTCTAGTCCCGGGGAGCTGTTTTTT
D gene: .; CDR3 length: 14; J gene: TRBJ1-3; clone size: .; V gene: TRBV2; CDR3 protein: CASRDRSSGNTIYF; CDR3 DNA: TGTGCCAGCAGAGACCGGAGCTCTGGAAACACCATATATTTT
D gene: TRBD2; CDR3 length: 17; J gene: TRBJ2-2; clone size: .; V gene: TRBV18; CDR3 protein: CASSRNLGGASTGELFF; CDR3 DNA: TGTGCCAGCTCACGTAACCTCGGGGGGGCGAGCACCGGGGAGCTGTTTTTT
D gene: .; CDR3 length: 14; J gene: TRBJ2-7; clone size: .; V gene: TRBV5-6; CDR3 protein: CASSSLLHTYEQYF; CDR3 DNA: TGTGCCAGCAGCTCACTACTCCATACCTACGAGCAGTACTTC
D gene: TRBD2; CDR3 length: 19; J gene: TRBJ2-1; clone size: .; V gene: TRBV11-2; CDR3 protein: CASSPLAGDFRGAYNEQFF; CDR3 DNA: TGTGCCAGCAGCCCTCTAGCGGGGGACTTCCGTGGCGCCTACAATGAGCAGTTCTTC
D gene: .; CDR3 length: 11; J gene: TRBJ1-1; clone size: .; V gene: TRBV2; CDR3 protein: CASSVRPEAFF; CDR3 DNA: TGTGCCAGCAGTGTCAGGCCTGAAGCTTTCTTT
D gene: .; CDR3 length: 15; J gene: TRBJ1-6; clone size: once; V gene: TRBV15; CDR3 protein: CATSRDNSYNSPLHF; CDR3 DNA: TGTGCCACCAGCAGAGATAACAGCTATAATTCACCCCTCCACTTT
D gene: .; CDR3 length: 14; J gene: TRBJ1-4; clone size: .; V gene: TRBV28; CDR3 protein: CASSSGTQNEKLFF; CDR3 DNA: TGTGCCAGCAGTTCCGGGACACAAAATGAAAAACTGTTTTTT
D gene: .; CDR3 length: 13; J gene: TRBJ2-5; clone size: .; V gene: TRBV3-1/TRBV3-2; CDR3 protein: CASRTHTQETQYF; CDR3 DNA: TGTGCCAGCAGAACACACACCCAGGAGACCCAGTACTTC
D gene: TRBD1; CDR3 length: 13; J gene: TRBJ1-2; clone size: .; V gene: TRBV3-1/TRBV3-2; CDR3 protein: CATGGTGVYGYTF; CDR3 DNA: TGTGCCACAGGAGGGACAGGGGTTTATGGCTACACCTTC
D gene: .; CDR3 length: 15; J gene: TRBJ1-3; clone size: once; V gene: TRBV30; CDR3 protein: CAWSVRGGGGNTIYF; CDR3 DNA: TGTGCCTGGAGTGTACGAGGCGGGGGTGGAAACACCATATATTTT
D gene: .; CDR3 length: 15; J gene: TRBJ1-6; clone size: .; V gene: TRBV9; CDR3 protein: CASSVAGYVGSPLHF; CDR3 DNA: TGTGCCAGCAGCGTAGCAGGGTACGTCGGTTCACCCCTCCACTTT
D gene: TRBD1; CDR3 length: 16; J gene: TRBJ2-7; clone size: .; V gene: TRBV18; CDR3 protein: CASSPPGQGAGYEQYF; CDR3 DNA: TGTGCCAGCTCACCGCCCGGACAGGGGGCGGGTTACGAGCAGTACTTC
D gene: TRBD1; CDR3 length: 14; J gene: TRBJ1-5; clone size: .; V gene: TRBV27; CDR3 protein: CASSSRDRGQPQHF; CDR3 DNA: TGTGCCAGCAGTTCCCGGGACAGGGGCCAGCCCCAGCATTTT
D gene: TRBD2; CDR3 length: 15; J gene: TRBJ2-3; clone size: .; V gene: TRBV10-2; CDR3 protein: CASSEMPSGAGTQYF; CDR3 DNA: TGCGCCAGCAGTGAGATGCCTAGCGGTGCGGGTACGCAGTATTTT